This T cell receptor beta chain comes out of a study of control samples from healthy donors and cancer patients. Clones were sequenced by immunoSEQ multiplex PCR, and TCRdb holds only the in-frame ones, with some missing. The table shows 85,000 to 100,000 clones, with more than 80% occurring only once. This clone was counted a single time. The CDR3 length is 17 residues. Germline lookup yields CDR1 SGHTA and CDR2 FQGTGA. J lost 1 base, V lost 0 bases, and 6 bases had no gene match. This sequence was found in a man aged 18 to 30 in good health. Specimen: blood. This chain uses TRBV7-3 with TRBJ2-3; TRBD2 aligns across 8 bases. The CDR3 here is CASSLTISGGRTDTQYF. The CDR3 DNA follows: TGTGCCAGCAGCTTAACGATCAGCGGGGGTCGCACAGATACGCAGTATTTT.